This T cell receptor beta chain is from a study of T cell responses to AZD1222 COVID-19 vaccine. Study-wide results and limits: Of the AZD1222 recipients, only 6 or 7 were seropositive at baseline. Possibly, clonal diversity was underestimated; donors were largely white British and included more females.

About this clone itself: Its target is not known.

Produced via immunoSEQ multiplex PCR; TCRdb's table is partial and in-frame only. The sample records around 120,000 clones, 90% to 95% being singletons. Germline V gene data show CDR1 as MRHNA and CDR2 as SNTAGT. With 6 bases clipped from V and 4 bases from J, the junction kept 6 bases outside the gene matches. CDR3 length: 14 amino acids. V is TRBV6-4 and J is TRBJ1-2, with 9 bases fitting TRBD1. Material: peripheral blood, obtained 28 days after the second AZD1222 dose. The sequence was collected from an adult who received the AZD1222 COVID-19 vaccine. The CDR3 DNA reads as TGTGCCAGCAGCGAGGGACAGGGATCCTATGGCTACACCTTC. Its translation is CASSEGQGSYGYTF.